This T cell receptor (beta chain) appears in the sequencing data of a study of cytomegalovirus exposure and HLA in healthy donors. Whole-study results and caveats: A later analysis linked about 17,000 TCR beta sequences to HLA alleles at 0.05 false discovery rate. Cytomegalovirus status, reportedly, was diagnosed with high specificity and sensitivity by the classifier. In a later analysis, HLA-associated beta chains showed higher expansion and lower generation probabilities than comparable chains. Later genetic work tied a missense DCLRE1C variant to beta-chain V and J trimming.

Concerning this clone itself: Antigen: not known.

This PCR relied on a set of 60 Vbeta primers and 13 Jbeta primers. Sequencing was performed with immunoSEQ multiplex PCR; in TCRdb, only in-frame clones are kept and a portion is missing. The data hold around 74,000 clones, with around 80% observed a single time. The CDR3 covers 16 residues. CDR1 is MRHNA and CDR2 is SNTAGT in the germline V gene. Trimming pared 10 bases from V and 7 bases from J, leaving 25 bases between. The source is a man in his thirties or forties in good health and CMV-seronegative. The chain has TRBV6-4 and TRBJ2-2, with D tentatively TRBD1 (5 bases). The sequencing sample was made of PBMCs. The CDR3 nucleotides read TGTGCCACAGCCCCCTCAGGGCAGACACAATTCGGGGAGCTGTTTTTT. Translated, it gives CATAPSGQTQFGELFF.